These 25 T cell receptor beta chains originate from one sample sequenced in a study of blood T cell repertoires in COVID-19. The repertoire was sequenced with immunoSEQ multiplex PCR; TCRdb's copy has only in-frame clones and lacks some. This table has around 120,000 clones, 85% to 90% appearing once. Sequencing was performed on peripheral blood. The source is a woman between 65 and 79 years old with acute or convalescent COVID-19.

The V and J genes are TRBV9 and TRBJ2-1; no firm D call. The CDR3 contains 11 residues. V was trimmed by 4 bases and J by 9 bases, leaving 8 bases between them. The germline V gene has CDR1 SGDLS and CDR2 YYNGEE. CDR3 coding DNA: TGTGCCAGCAGCCTATCGGGTGAGCAGTTCTTC. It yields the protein CASSLSGEQFF.

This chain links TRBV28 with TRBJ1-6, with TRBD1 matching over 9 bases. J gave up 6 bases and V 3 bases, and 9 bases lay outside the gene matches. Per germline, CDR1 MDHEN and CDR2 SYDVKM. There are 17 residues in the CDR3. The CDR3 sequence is CASSFYRGPTFNSPLHF. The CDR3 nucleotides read TGTGCCAGCAGTTTCTACAGGGGGCCGACGTTTAATTCACCCCTCCACTTT.

The CDR3 spells CASGLDRGDEQYF. Written as DNA, the CDR3 is TGTGCTAGTGGTTTGGACAGGGGGGACGAGCAGTACTTC. The V gene is TRBV12-5, the J gene TRBJ2-7, with TRBD1 matching 8 bases. Germline CDR1 is LGHNT and CDR2 is FRNRAP. V trimming: 1 base; J trimming: 5 bases; junction bases outside the gene matches: 1. There are 13 residues in the CDR3.

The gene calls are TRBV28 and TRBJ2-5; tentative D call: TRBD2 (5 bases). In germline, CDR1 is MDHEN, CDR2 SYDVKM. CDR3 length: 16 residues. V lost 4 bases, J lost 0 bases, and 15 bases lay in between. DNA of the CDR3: TGTGCCAGCAGTTCGCCGGACTTGGCGTACCAAGAGACCCAGTACTTC. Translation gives CASSSPDLAYQETQYF.

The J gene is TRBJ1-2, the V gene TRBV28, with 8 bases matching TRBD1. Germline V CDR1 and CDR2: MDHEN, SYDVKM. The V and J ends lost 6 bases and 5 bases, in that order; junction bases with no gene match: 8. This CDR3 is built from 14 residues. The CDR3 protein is CASRQQGVSYGYTF. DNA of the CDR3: TGTGCCAGCAGGCAACAGGGGGTGAGTTATGGCTACACCTTC.

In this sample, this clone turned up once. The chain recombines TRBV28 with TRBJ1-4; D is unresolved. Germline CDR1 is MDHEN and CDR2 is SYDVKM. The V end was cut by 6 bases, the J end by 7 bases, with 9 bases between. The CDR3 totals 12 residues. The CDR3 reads CASSQTSEKLFF. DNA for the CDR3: TGTGCCAGCAGCCAAACAAGTGAAAAACTGTTTTTT.

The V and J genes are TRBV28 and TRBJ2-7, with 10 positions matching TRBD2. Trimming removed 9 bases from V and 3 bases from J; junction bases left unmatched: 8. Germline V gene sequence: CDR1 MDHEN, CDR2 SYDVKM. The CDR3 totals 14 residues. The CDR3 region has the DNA TGTGCCAGTACAGCTAGCGGGGGCATCTACGAGCAGTACTTC. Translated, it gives CASTASGGIYEQYF. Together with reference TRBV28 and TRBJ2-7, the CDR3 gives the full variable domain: DVKVTQSSRYLVKRTGEKVFLECVQDMDHENMFWYRQDPGLGLRLIYFSYDVKMKEKGDIPEGYSVSREKKERFSLILESASTNQTSMYLCASTASGGIYEQYFGPGTRLTVT.

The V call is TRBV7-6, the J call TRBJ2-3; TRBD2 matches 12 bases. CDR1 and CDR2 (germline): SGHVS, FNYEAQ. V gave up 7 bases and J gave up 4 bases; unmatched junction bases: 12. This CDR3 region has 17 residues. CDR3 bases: TGTGCCAGCACGGAATATCCCGGACTAGCGGGGTCAGATACGCAGTATTTT. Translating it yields CASTEYPGLAGSDTQYF.

CDR3 DNA: TGTGCCAGCAGCTCGCTTTCTAGTAGCGGGGGGGCTGGGGAGCTGTTTTTT. It encodes CASSSLSSSGGAGELFF. The chain recombines TRBV4-2 with TRBJ2-2; 11 bases are shared with TRBD2. The CDR3 covers 17 residues. V trimming: 5 bases; J trimming: 8 bases; junction bases outside the gene matches: 13. Germline CDR1 is LGHNA and CDR2 is YNFKEQ.

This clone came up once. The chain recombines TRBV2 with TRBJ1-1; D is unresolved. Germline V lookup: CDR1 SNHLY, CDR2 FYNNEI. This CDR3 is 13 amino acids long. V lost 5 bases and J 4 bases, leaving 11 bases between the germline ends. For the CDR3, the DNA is TGTGCCAGCAGTCGCGACTTGAGCACTGAAGCTTTCTTT. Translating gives CASSRDLSTEAFF.

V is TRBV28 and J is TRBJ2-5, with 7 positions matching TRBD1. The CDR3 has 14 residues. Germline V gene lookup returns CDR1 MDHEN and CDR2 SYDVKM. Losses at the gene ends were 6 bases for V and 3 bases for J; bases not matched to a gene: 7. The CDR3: CASSSRGQEETQYF. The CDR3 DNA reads TGTGCCAGCAGCTCACGAGGACAGGAAGAGACCCAGTACTTC.

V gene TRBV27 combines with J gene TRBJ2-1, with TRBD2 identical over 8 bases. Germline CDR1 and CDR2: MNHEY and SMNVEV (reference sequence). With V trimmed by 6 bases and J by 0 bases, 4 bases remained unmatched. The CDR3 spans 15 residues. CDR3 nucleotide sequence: TGTGCCAGCAGCTGGACTAGCCGCTCCTACAATGAGCAGTTCTTC. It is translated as CASSWTSRSYNEQFF.

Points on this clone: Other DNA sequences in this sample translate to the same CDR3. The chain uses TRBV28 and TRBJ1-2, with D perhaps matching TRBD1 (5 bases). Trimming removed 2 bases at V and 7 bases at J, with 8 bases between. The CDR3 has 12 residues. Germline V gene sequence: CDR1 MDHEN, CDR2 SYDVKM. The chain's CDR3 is CASSLGGFGYTF. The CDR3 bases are TGTGCCAGCAGTTTAGGGGGGTTTGGCTACACCTTC.

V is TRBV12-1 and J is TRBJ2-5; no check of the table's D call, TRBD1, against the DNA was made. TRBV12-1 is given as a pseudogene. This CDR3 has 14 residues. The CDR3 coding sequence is TGTGCCAGCAGCTTTGTTTTGACAGAAGAGACCCAGTACTTC. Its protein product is CASSFVLTEETQYF.

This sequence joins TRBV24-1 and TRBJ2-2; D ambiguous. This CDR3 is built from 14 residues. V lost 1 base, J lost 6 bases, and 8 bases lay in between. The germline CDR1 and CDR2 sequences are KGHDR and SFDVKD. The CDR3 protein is CATSDFGQSGELFF. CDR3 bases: TGTGCCACCAGTGATTTTGGGCAGTCCGGGGAGCTGTTTTTT.

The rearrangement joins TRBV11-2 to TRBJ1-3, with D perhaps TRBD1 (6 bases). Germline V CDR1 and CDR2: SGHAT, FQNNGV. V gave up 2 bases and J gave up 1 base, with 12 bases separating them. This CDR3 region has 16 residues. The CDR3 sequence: CASSLYVGTSGNTIYF. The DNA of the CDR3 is TGTGCCAGCAGCTTATACGTTGGGACATCTGGAAACACCATATATTTT.

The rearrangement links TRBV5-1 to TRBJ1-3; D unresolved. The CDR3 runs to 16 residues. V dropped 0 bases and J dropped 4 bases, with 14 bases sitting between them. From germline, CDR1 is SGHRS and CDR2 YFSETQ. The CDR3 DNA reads TGCGCCAGCAGCTTGGGCCCGACTGGAGTCGGAAACACCATATATTTT. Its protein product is CASSLGPTGVGNTIYF.

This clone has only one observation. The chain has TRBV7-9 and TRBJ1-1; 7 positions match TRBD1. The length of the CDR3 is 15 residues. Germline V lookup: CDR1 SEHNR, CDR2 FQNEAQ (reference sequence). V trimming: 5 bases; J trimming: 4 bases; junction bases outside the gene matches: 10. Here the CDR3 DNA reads TGTGCCAGCAGCACTAGACAGGGTAGCCCCACTGAAGCTTTCTTT. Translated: CASSTRQGSPTEAFF.

CDR3 nucleotides: TGTGCCAGCAGCCCCCCCGGGACACCCAACAATCAGCCCCAGCATTTT. Encoded protein: CASSPPGTPNNQPQHF. The V call is TRBV5-8, the J call TRBJ1-5; weak D call: TRBD1 (6 bases). Germline loops: CDR1 SGHTS, CDR2 YDEGEE. V lost 4 bases and J lost 3, with 17 bases in between. CDR3 length: 16 residues.

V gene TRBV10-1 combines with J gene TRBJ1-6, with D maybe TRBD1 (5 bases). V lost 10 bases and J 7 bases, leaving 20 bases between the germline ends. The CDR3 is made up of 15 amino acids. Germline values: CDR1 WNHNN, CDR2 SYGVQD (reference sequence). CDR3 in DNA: TGCGCCATGCAATCCGAAGGGGTGATGAATTCACCCCTCCACTTT. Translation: CAMQSEGVMNSPLHF.

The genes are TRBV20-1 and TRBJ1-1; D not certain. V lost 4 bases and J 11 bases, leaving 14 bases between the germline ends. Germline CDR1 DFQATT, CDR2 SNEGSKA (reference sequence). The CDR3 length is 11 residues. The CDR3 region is CSAIVVREAFF. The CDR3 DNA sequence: TGCAGTGCTATCGTGGTAAGGGAGGCTTTCTTT.

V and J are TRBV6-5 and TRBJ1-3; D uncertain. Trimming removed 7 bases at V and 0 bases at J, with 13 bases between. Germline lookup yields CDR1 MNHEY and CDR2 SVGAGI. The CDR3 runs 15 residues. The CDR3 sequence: CASKPARASGNTIYF. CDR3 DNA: TGTGCCAGCAAACCCGCGCGGGCCTCTGGAAACACCATATATTTT.

This chain's CDR3 is CASSQFPSGGGTGELFF. DNA for the CDR3: TGTGCCAGCAGCCAATTTCCTAGCGGGGGGGGAACCGGGGAGCTGTTTTTT. The chain combines TRBV3-1 (or the pseudogene TRBV3-2) with TRBJ2-2; 12 nucleotides align to TRBD2. CDR3 length equals 17 residues. The V segment lost 2 bases and the J segment 5 bases; nucleotides outside the gene matches: 6. The germline CDR1 and CDR2 sequences are LGHDT and YNNKEL (reference sequence).

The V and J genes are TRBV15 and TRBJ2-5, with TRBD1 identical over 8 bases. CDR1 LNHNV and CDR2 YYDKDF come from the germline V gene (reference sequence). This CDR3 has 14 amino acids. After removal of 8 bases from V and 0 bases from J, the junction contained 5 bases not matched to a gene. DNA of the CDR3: TGTGCCACCGAGACAGGGGCGTACCAAGAGACCCAGTACTTC. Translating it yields CATETGAYQETQYF.

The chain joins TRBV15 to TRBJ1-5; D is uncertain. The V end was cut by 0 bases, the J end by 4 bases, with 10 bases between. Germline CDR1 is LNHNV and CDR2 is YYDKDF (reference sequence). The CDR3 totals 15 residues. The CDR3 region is CATSRDYAGNQPQHF. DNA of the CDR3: TGTGCCACCAGCAGAGATTACGCGGGGAATCAGCCCCAGCATTTT.